The 15 T cell receptor beta chains given below trace back to one sample, sequenced in a study of OX40 agonist ivuxolimab in advanced cancers. Libraries came from the immunoSEQ multiplex PCR assay. TCRdb stores this immuneACCESS table with in-frame sequences only. Part of the clones is absent; in the studies checked, under half of the shortfall reflects unresolved V genes, and no reason is known for the rest. The sample table holds tens of thousands of clones, of which around nine tenths were seen once. The top ten clones comprise roughly 1% of the sample. Sequencing was performed on CD4+ or CD8+ T cells sorted from blood, taken in a trial of the OX40 agonist ivuxolimab. These receptors all come from an adult with an advanced solid tumor such as melanoma, head and neck, liver or kidney cancer.

The chain links TRBV2 to TRBJ1-1; D ambiguous. This CDR3 has 15 amino acids. The germline V gene encodes CDR1 SNHLY and CDR2 FYNNEI. V was shortened by 7 bases and J by 8 bases, with 23 bases between the two germline ends. The CDR3 DNA reads as TGTGCCAGCATTAGAAGAGTGGCAGGCGATTCCGAAGCTTTCTTT. Translation: CASIRRVAGDSEAFF.

J is TRBJ2-2 and V is TRBV7-2; D gene unclear. CDR1 SGHTA and CDR2 FQGNSA come from the germline V gene. This CDR3 comprises 13 residues. V shed 7 bases and J shed 6 bases, with 12 bases lying between them. Written as DNA, the CDR3 is TGTGCCAGCAACCTCCCTGGGTCCGGGGAGCTGTTTTTT. Translated, it gives CASNLPGSGELFF. Full variable domain (outside the CDR3, taken from reference TRBV7-2 and TRBJ2-2): GAGVSQSPSNKVTEKGKDVELRCDPISGHTALYWYRQSLGQGLEFLIYFQGNSAPDKSGLPSDRFSAERTGGSVSTLTIQRTQQEDSAVYLCASNLPGSGELFFGEGSRLTVL.

The chain recombines TRBV19 with TRBJ1-5; TRBD1 might be the D (5 bases). Germline V gene sequence: CDR1 LNHDA, CDR2 SQIVND (reference sequence). Trimming took off 5 bases at V and 2 bases at J, with 16 bases between the two ends. The CDR3 covers 16 residues. The CDR3 is CASSGTGGIGNQPQHF. The CDR3 coding sequence is TGTGCCAGTAGTGGGACGGGAGGGATAGGCAATCAGCCCCAGCATTTT.

Remarks on this clone: Sequence at one end of the junction differs from germline and may be a read error. The chain links TRBV7-7 to TRBJ2-3, with TRBD2 as a possible D gene (6 bases). The CDR3 spans 16 residues. CDR1 and CDR2 (germline): SSHAT, FNYEAQ (reference sequence). The CDR3 loop is CASSLGPSRGRDTQYF. The CDR3 DNA is TGTGCTAGCAGCTTAGGCCCCTCACGGGGGAGAGATACGCAGTATTTT. Using reference TRBV7-7 and TRBJ2-3 for the parts outside the CDR3, the full variable domain is GAGVSQSPRYKVTKRGQDVTLRCDPISSHATLYWYQQALGQGPEFLTYFNYEAQPDKSGLPSDRFSAERPEGSISTLTIQRTEQRDSAMYRCASSLGPSRGRDTQYFGPGTRLTVL.

The chain joins TRBV2 to TRBJ1-1; the D gene is possibly TRBD1 (5 bases). CDR3 length: 12 amino acids. The V gene's germline CDR1 is SNHLY and CDR2 FYNNEI. V was shortened by 7 bases and J by 11 bases, with 17 bases between the two germline ends. CDR3 amino acids: CASTRGEVSAFF. The DNA of the CDR3 is TGTGCCAGCACGCGGGGCGAGGTCTCCGCTTTCTTT.

The chain employs TRBV5-1 and TRBJ2-7; a weak D match, TRBD1 (6 bases). There are 14 residues in the CDR3. CDR1 is SGHRS, CDR2 YFSETQ, per germline. V lost 2 bases to trimming and J lost 7 bases, with 16 bases between them. For the CDR3, the DNA is TGCGCCAGCAGCTTAGTCAGGGGCGACCGGGAGCAGTACTTC. The encoded protein is CASSLVRGDREQYF.

This clone was observed once. This chain joins TRBV11-2 and TRBJ2-5, with D uncertain. CDR1 and CDR2 from the germline V gene are SGHAT and FQNNGV. V lost 3 bases, J lost 4 bases, and 9 bases lay in between. The CDR3 has 13 residues. The CDR3 DNA follows: TGTGCCAGCAGCTTGGCGAGTACAGAGACCCAGTACTTC. Its protein product is CASSLASTETQYF.

The CDR3 nucleotides are TGTGCCAGCAGCGCTAGACAGGGGCCCTACAATGAGCAGTTCTTC. It codes for CASSARQGPYNEQFF. This chain connects TRBV6-5 to TRBJ2-1, with TRBD1 identical over 8 bases. V shed 6 bases and J 2 bases; nucleotides not matched to a gene: 6. Per the germline V gene, CDR1 is MNHEY and CDR2 is SVGAGI. There are 15 residues in the CDR3.

The chain links TRBV23-1 to TRBJ2-4; D is ambiguous. TRBV23-1 is assigned to the ORF class and has an uncertain function. The CDR3 length is 14 residues. V lost 0 bases and J 7 bases, leaving 10 bases between the germline ends. Here the CDR3 reads CASSQSGRPNIQYF. The DNA for the CDR3 is TGCGCCAGCAGTCAATCGGGAAGGCCGAACATTCAGTACTTC.

This rearrangement joins TRBV7-8 to TRBJ2-5, with 10 bases lining up with TRBD1. The junction had 13 bases not matched to a gene; V was cut back by 3 bases and J by 6 bases. The CDR3 length is 17 residues. Germline V gene sequence: CDR1 SGHVS, CDR2 FQNEAQ. The CDR3 loop is CASSFGSPGQGTQTQYF. The CDR3 DNA follows: TGTGCCAGCAGCTTCGGGTCGCCGGGACAGGGGACGCAGACCCAGTACTTC.

This sequence joins TRBV5-5 and TRBJ1-2, with a possible D match to TRBD1 (5 bases). Trimming took off 0 bases at V and 4 bases at J, with 10 bases between the two ends. This CDR3 spans 14 amino acids. CDR1 and CDR2 from the germline V gene are SGHKS and YYEKEE (reference sequence). CDR3: CASSLGRAVYGYTF. CDR3 in DNA: TGTGCCAGCAGCTTGGGCAGGGCCGTCTATGGCTACACCTTC.

The V call is TRBV10-3, the J call TRBJ2-2; TRBD2 matches at 9 bases. The CDR3 loop spans 15 amino acids. The V and J ends lost 5 bases and 1 base, in that order; junction bases with no gene match: 2. Germline CDR1 ENHRY, CDR2 SYGVKD. The CDR3 sequence is CAISRSGGNTGELFF. The CDR3 nucleotides read TGTGCCATCAGTCGTAGCGGGGGGAACACCGGGGAGCTGTTTTTT.

This clone was recorded once. The DNA of the CDR3 is TGCGCCAGCAGCCCCGGAGGGACTAGCGGACACAATGAGCAGTTCTTC. Its protein product is CASSPGGTSGHNEQFF. The rearrangement joins TRBV5-1 to TRBJ2-1; 11 bases align to TRBD2. Germline CDR1 reads SGHRS; CDR2 reads YFSETQ. The trim removed 4 bases at V and 5 bases at J, leaving 8 bases unmatched. The CDR3 loop spans 16 amino acids. Full variable domain (missing parts from reference TRBV5-1 and TRBJ2-1): KAGVTQTPRYLIKTRGQQVTLSCSPISGHRSVSWYQQTPGQGLQFLFEYFSETQRNKGNFPGRFSGRQFSNSRSEMNVSTLELGDSALYLCASSPGGTSGHNEQFFGPGTRLTVL.

The chain couples TRBV11-2 to TRBJ1-1; 8 bases are shared with TRBD1. Germline-derived CDR1 and CDR2 are SGHAT and FQNNGV. This CDR3 has 17 residues. Trimming cost V 1 base and J 2 bases; bases outside gene matches: 9. CDR3 in DNA: TGTGCCAGCAGCTTAGCGTACAGGGGGAGGTCCAACACTGAAGCTTTCTTT. Its protein is CASSLAYRGRSNTEAFF.

The chain uses TRBV18 and TRBJ1-3; D is unresolved. Per germline, CDR1 KGHSH and CDR2 LQKENI. There are 17 residues in the CDR3. The V gene lost 3 bases and the J gene lost 1 base, with 16 bases spanning the gap. The CDR3 DNA is TGTGCCAGCTCACCTCCCGGGCGCTGGGTTTCTGGAAACACCATATATTTT. Its translation is CASSPPGRWVSGNTIYF.